This T cell receptor (beta chain) comes out of a study of T cell responses to AZD1222 COVID-19 vaccine. The CDR3 extends over 14 amino acids. The V end lost 6 bases, the J end lost 0 bases, and 9 bases lay between the germline ends. The V gene's germline CDR1 is SNHLY and CDR2 FYNNEI. Repertoires were generated with immunoSEQ multiplex PCR, while TCRdb's copy carries only in-frame clones and drops some. The sample includes 180,000 or so clones, 85% to 95% of them seen just once. This TCR came from an adult in good health. The chain joins TRBV2 to TRBJ1-3; no clear D. The material was peripheral blood, obtained on day 0 of AZD1222 vaccination. The DNA for the CDR3 is TGTGCCAGCAGGGCCCAGAGCTCTGGAAACACCATATATTTT. This sequence encodes CASRAQSSGNTIYF.